The rows below give T cell receptor beta chains drawn from one sample of a study of T cell responses to AZD1222 COVID-19 vaccine. Clones were sequenced by immunoSEQ multiplex PCR, and TCRdb holds only the in-frame ones, with some missing. Of tens of thousands of clones listed, roughly nine tenths are singletons. Material: peripheral blood, obtained 28 days after the second AZD1222 dose. The receptors here all came from an adult who received the AZD1222 COVID-19 vaccine. The CDR3 runs from the conserved cysteine through the conserved F or W. D genes are given only for firm matches. Where a row states a size, it is once, few, many or the class of an expanded clone; other rows omit it.

cdr3_nt cdr3_aa clone_size d_call j_call v_call
TGTGCCAGCAGCCGACAGGGACGTGGCTACACCTTC CASSRQGRGYTF NA TRBD1 TRBJ1-2 TRBV14
TGTGCCAGCAGCCAAGAGAGGGGAACCAGCTATGGCTACACCTTC CASSQERGTSYGYTF NA NA TRBJ1-2 TRBV14
TGTGCCAGCAGCAACGGACAGGGGTTGGAGCAGTACTTC CASSNGQGLEQYF NA TRBD1 TRBJ2-7 TRBV7-3
TGTGCCATCAGAGCGACTAGCGGGAGTTCCTACGAGCAGTACTTC CAIRATSGSSYEQYF NA TRBD2 TRBJ2-7 TRBV10-3
TGTGCCAGCAGTCCGGGAGGGCCGGGGGCAGATACGCAGTATTTT CASSPGGPGADTQYF NA TRBD2 TRBJ2-3 TRBV2
TGCAGTGCTAGTCAAGGGTATGGTAGCAATCAGCCCCAGCATTTT CSASQGYGSNQPQHF NA NA TRBJ1-5 TRBV20-1
TGCGCCAGCAGCTCCGGCCCGAGGGGGGGCTACACCTTC CASSSGPRGGYTF NA NA TRBJ1-2 TRBV5-1
TGCGCCAGCAGCGCGACCTTTTCCAATGAGCAGTTCTTC CASSATFSNEQFF NA NA TRBJ2-1 TRBV5-1
TGCAGCGGGGACTACCAAGAGACCCAGTACTTC CSGDYQETQYF NA NA TRBJ2-5 TRBV29-1
TGTGCCAGCAGCTTAGGACAGGTAGCGGGGGAGCAGTTCTTC CASSLGQVAGEQFF NA NA TRBJ2-1 TRBV7-3
TGTGCCAGCAGTTGGGACTCCACAACTAATGAAAAACTGTTTTTT CASSWDSTTNEKLFF NA NA TRBJ1-4 TRBV6-5
TGTGCCACGCCCAATCAGATGAACACTGAAGCTTTCTTT CATPNQMNTEAFF NA NA TRBJ1-1 TRBV24-1
TGTGCCAGCAGCCCAATCGGGACAGCTTACGAGCAGTACTTC CASSPIGTAYEQYF NA TRBD1 TRBJ2-7 TRBV6-5
TGTGCCAGCAGCTGGCAGTACTTC CASSWQYF once NA TRBJ2-7 TRBV6-4
TGCGCCAGCACCGGACTAGCGAAGAATGAGCAGTTCTTC CASTGLAKNEQFF NA TRBD2 TRBJ2-1 TRBV4-1